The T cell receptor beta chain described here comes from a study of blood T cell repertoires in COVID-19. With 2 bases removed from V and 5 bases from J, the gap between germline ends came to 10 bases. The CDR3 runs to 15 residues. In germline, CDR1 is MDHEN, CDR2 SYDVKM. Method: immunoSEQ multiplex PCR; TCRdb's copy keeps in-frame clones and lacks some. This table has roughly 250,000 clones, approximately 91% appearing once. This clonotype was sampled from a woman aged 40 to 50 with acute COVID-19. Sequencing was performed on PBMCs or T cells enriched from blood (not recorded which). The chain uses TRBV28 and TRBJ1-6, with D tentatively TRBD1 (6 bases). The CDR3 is CASSLLDRNNSPLHF. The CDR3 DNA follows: TGTGCCAGCAGTTTACTTGACAGGAATAATTCACCCCTCCACTTT. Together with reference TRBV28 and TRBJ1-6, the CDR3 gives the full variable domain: DVKVTQSSRYLVKRTGEKVFLECVQDMDHENMFWYRQDPGLGLRLIYFSYDVKMKEKGDIPEGYSVSREKKERFSLILESASTNQTSMYLCASSLLDRNNSPLHFGNGTRLTVT.